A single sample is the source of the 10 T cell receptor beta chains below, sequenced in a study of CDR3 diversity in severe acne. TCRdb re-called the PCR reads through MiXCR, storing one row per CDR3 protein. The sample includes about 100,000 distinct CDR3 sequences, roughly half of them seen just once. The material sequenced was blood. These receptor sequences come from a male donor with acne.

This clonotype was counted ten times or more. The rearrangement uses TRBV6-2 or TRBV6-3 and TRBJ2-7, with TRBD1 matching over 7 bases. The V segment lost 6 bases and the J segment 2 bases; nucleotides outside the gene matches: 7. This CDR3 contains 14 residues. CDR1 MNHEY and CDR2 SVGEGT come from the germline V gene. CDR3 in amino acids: CASRETGITYEQYF. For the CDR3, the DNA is TGTGCCAGCAGAGAGACAGGGATCACCTACGAGCAGTACTTC.

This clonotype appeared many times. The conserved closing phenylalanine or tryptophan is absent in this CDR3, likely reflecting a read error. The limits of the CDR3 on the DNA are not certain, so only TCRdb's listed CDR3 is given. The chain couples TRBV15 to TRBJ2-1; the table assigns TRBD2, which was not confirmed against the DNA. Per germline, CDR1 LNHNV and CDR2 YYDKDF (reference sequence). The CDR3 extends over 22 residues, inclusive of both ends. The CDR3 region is CATSRDLVADTHTSAEPTMSSC.

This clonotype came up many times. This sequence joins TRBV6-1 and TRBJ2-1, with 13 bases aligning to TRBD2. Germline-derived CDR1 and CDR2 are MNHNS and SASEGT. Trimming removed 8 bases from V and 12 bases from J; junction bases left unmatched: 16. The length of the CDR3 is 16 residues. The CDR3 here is CASWAGFGLAGVGQFF. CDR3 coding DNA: TGTGCCAGCTGGGCCGGATTCGGACTAGCGGGAGTCGGGCAGTTCTTC.

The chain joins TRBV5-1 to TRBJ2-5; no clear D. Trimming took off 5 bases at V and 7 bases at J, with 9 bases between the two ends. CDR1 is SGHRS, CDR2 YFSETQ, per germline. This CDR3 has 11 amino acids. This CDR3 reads CASRDSGTQYF. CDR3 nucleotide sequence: TGCGCCAGCAGAGATTCCGGGACCCAGTACTTC.

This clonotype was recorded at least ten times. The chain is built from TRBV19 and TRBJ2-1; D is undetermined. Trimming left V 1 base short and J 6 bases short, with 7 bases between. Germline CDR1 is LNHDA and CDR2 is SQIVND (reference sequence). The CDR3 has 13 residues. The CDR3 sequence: CASSIGLGNEQFF. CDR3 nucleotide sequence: TGTGCCAGTAGTATAGGGCTGGGCAATGAGCAGTTCTTC.

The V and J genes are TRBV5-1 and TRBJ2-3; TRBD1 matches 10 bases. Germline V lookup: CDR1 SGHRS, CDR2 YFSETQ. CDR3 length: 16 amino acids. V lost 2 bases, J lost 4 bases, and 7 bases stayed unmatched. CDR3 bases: TGCGCCAGCAGCTTTGACAGGGGGCCCCATCCAGATACGCAGTATTTT. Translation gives CASSFDRGPHPDTQYF. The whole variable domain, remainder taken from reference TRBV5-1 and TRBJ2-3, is KAGVTQTPRYLIKTRGQQVTLSCSPISGHRSVSWYQQTPGQGLQFLFEYFSETQRNKGNFPGRFSGRQFSNSRSEMNVSTLELGDSALYLCASSFDRGPHPDTQYFGPGTRLTVL.

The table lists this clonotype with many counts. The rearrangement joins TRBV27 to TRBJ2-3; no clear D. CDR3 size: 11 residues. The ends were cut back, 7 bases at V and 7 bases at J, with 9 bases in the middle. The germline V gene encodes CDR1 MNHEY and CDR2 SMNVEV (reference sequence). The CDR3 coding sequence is TGTGCCAGCATCGGAGTCCATACGCAGTATTTT. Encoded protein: CASIGVHTQYF.

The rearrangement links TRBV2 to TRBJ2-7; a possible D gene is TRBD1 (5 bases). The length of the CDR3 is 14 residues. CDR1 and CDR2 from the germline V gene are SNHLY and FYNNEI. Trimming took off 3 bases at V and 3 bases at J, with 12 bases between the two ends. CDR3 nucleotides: TGTGCCAGCAGTGAGGACACCGATTACTACGAGCAGTACTTC. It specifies CASSEDTDYYEQYF.

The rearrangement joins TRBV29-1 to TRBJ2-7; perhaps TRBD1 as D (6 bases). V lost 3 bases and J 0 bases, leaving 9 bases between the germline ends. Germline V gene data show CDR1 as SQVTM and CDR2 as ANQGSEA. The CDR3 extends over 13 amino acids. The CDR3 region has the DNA TGCAGCGTTGATAACAGGGACTCCTACGAGCAGTACTTC. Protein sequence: CSVDNRDSYEQYF.

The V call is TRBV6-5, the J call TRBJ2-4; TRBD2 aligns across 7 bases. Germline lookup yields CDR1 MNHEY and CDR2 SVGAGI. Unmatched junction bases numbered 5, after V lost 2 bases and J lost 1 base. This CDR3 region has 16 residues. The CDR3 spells CASSYGRAQAKNIQYF. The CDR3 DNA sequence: TGTGCCAGCAGTTACGGGAGGGCCCAGGCCAAAAACATTCAGTACTTC.